The present T cell receptor (beta chain) was sequenced within a study of T cell responses to AZD1222 COVID-19 vaccine. Overall study findings and caveats: Among spike-specific TCRs, nearly half reportedly target unmutated variant regions. Only a handful of individuals given AZD1222 were seropositive at baseline. The study found vaccine-associated CD4 TCRs spanning spike, dominant at 160-218 and 743-854. An increase in Spike-specific TCR breadth and depth was observed after two AZD1222 doses.

Sequencing was performed with immunoSEQ multiplex PCR; in TCRdb, only in-frame clones are kept and a portion is missing. The sample includes 140,000 to 150,000 clones, 85% to 95% of them seen just once. For this clone: Its antigen remains unidentified.

Germline CDR1 reads SEHNR; CDR2 reads FQNEAQ (reference sequence). The CDR3 is made up of 16 amino acids. Trimming took 5 bases from V and 2 from J; bases not matched to a gene: 10. J is TRBJ1-1 and V is TRBV7-9; 8 bases agree with TRBD1. The sequencing used peripheral blood, collected on day 0 of AZD1222 vaccination. This TCR derives from an adult in good health. For the CDR3, the DNA is TGTGCCAGCAGCCTCCTCCCGGACAGGGAAAACACTGAAGCTTTCTTT. This codes for CASSLLPDRENTEAFF.